The 22 T cell receptor beta chains given below trace back to one sample, sequenced in a study of shared clonotypes between healthy human individuals. TCRdb's copy holds only in-frame clones and misses some; the assay was immunoSEQ multiplex PCR. The table includes fewer than 1.6 million clones, about 98.5% detected once. The sample comprised naive CD4+ T cells sorted from blood. As to subset: CD45RA+ positively selected. Every receptor here comes from a young man in good health.

This rearrangement joins TRBV5-1 to TRBJ2-2; tentative D call: TRBD2 (6 bases). This CDR3 is 15 amino acids long. CDR1 and CDR2 (germline): SGHRS, YFSETQ. V was pared by 4 bases and J by 7 bases, with 17 bases between. The CDR3 sequence: CASSRPEGLFGELFF. The CDR3 nucleotides are TGCGCCAGCAGCCGGCCGGAGGGGCTTTTCGGGGAGCTGTTTTTT.

The rearrangement joins TRBV28 to TRBJ1-5; D gene ambiguous. Germline V gene data show CDR1 as MDHEN and CDR2 as SYDVKM. CDR3 length: 12 amino acids. V was trimmed by 3 bases and J by 10 bases, leaving 10 bases between them. The CDR3 loop reads CASSLVKGPQHF. The CDR3 DNA reads as TGTGCCAGCAGTTTGGTCAAGGGACCCCAGCATTTT.

This sequence joins TRBV29-1 and TRBJ2-2, with 9 bases lining up with TRBD2. V shed 7 bases and J 6 bases; nucleotides not matched to a gene: 9. From germline, CDR1 is SQVTM and CDR2 ANQGSEA. This CDR3 has 14 residues. The CDR3 sequence: CSASGLAIPGELFF. The CDR3 nucleotides are TGCAGCGCGTCGGGACTAGCAATCCCCGGGGAGCTGTTTTTT.

The chain combines TRBV5-6 with TRBJ1-2; D gene uncertain. Trimming left V 0 bases short and J 8 bases short, with 11 bases between. Germline V gene data show CDR1 as SGHDT and CDR2 as YYEEEE. The CDR3 covers 13 residues. In nucleotides, the CDR3 is TGTGCCAGCAGCTTGGGTAGGGTACGAGGCTACACCTTC. Encoded protein: CASSLGRVRGYTF.

The chain is built from TRBV5-4 and TRBJ2-1; D is uncertain. This CDR3 is built from 12 residues. V was clipped by 1 base and J by 5 bases, with 4 bases between them. Germline values: CDR1 SGHNT, CDR2 YYREEE (reference sequence). The CDR3 loop is CASSLWDNEQFF. CDR3 coding DNA: TGTGCCAGCAGCTTGTGGGACAATGAGCAGTTCTTC.

This clone has a single count. V gene TRBV5-5 combines with J gene TRBJ2-2; D may correspond to TRBD1 or TRBD2 (6 bases each). CDR3 length: 15 amino acids. Germline values: CDR1 SGHKS, CDR2 YYEKEE (reference sequence). The V end was cut by 0 bases, the J end by 4 bases, with 10 bases between. CDR3 DNA: TGTGCCAGCAGCTTGGTCGGGGGCAGCACCGGGGAGCTGTTTTTT. It codes for CASSLVGGSTGELFF.

The V call is TRBV11-3, the J call TRBJ2-7, with D perhaps matching TRBD2 (5 bases). The CDR3 length is 13 residues. Germline lookup yields CDR1 SGHNT and CDR2 YENEEA. The ends were cut back, 5 bases at V and 0 bases at J, with 8 bases in the middle. CDR3 DNA sequence: TGTGCCAGCAGCCCTGGGAGCTCCTACGAGCAGTACTTC. This encodes CASSPGSSYEQYF.

The chain employs TRBV10-3 and TRBJ2-4; 13 bases are shared with TRBD2. In germline, CDR1 is ENHRY, CDR2 SYGVKD. The length of the CDR3 is 17 residues. J gave up 1 base and V 10 bases, and 10 bases lay outside the gene matches. CDR3 residues: CATRRTSGRGAKNIQYF. For the CDR3, the DNA is TGTGCCACCCGACGGACTAGCGGGAGAGGCGCCAAAAACATTCAGTACTTC.

The V call is TRBV5-1, the J call TRBJ2-1; 10 positions agree with TRBD2. V trimming: 0 bases; J trimming: 8 bases; junction bases outside the gene matches: 17. This CDR3 has 19 amino acids. The germline V gene has CDR1 SGHRS and CDR2 YFSETQ. This CDR3 is CASSLDWTPLAGVFDEQFF. CDR3 nucleotides: TGCGCCAGCAGCTTGGATTGGACTCCCCTAGCGGGAGTCTTCGATGAGCAGTTCTTC. Variable domain in full (rest from reference TRBV5-1 and TRBJ2-1): KAGVTQTPRYLIKTRGQQVTLSCSPISGHRSVSWYQQTPGQGLQFLFEYFSETQRNKGNFPGRFSGRQFSNSRSEMNVSTLELGDSALYLCASSLDWTPLAGVFDEQFFGPGTRLTVL.

This clone has a handful of counts. This rearrangement joins TRBV28 to TRBJ1-2; TRBD1 matches at 8 bases. This CDR3 has 14 amino acids. Trimming removed 8 bases from V and 4 bases from J; junction bases left unmatched: 9. The V gene's germline CDR1 is MDHEN and CDR2 SYDVKM. As DNA, the CDR3 is TGTGCCAGCCGATCTACAGGGGGTGTCTATGGCTACACCTTC. Protein sequence: CASRSTGGVYGYTF.

This chain joins TRBV27 and TRBJ2-7; perhaps TRBD2 as D (5 bases). Trimming took 6 bases from V and 7 from J, leaving 19 bases between them. The CDR3 covers 14 residues. CDR1 is MNHEY, CDR2 SMNVEV, per germline (reference sequence). The CDR3 nucleotides are TGTGCCAGCAGCCGCGACGGCGGGTTGTGGGAGCAGTACTTC. Translating gives CASSRDGGLWEQYF.

The J gene is TRBJ1-5, the V gene TRBV18; 7 bases fit TRBD1. The CDR3 runs to 16 residues. The V gene's germline CDR1 is KGHSH and CDR2 LQKENI. V trimming: 3 bases; J trimming: 5 bases; junction bases outside the gene matches: 10. The CDR3 DNA reads TGTGCCAGCTCACCGTCCTTTGGCAGGGGGTATCAGCCCCAGCATTTT. Translating gives CASSPSFGRGYQPQHF.

This chain joins TRBV14 and TRBJ2-7; TRBD2 matches 10 bases. Germline V gives CDR1 SGHDN, CDR2 FVKESK. After removal of 0 bases from V and 9 bases from J, the junction contained 8 bases not matched to a gene. This CDR3 spans 15 amino acids. As DNA, the CDR3 is TGTGCCAGCAGCCAAGATCTAAGCGGGAGGGCCGGGCAGTACTTC. It codes for CASSQDLSGRAGQYF.

The rearrangement joins TRBV28 to TRBJ2-1; D is perhaps TRBD2 (6 bases). Germline values: CDR1 MDHEN, CDR2 SYDVKM. V dropped 3 bases and J dropped 7 bases, with 7 bases sitting between them. The CDR3 runs to 12 residues. The CDR3 spells CASSFRGNEQFF. The CDR3, as DNA: TGTGCCAGCAGTTTCCGGGGGAATGAGCAGTTCTTC.

The chain couples TRBV10-3 to TRBJ2-7, with 9 bases identical to TRBD1. The germline CDR1 and CDR2 sequences are ENHRY and SYGVKD. After removal of 7 bases from V and 3 bases from J, the junction contained 4 bases not matched to a gene. The CDR3 loop spans 13 amino acids. CDR3 residues: CAIMGQGLYEQYF. The CDR3 coding sequence is TGTGCCATCATGGGACAGGGCCTCTACGAGCAGTACTTC.

The chain couples TRBV7-9 to TRBJ2-3; the match to TRBD2 covers 8 bases. J gave up 2 bases and V 1 base, and 5 bases lay outside the gene matches. Germline values: CDR1 SEHNR, CDR2 FQNEAQ (reference sequence). The length of the CDR3 is 16 residues. The CDR3 here is CASSLGVAGYTDTQYF. The CDR3, as DNA: TGTGCCAGCAGCTTAGGGGTAGCGGGATACACAGATACGCAGTATTTT.

This chain joins TRBV28 and TRBJ2-7; 10 positions match TRBD1. The CDR3 loop spans 13 amino acids. CDR1 is MDHEN and CDR2 is SYDVKM in the germline V gene. With 6 bases clipped from V and 9 bases from J, the junction kept 8 bases outside the gene matches. CDR3 sequence (DNA): TGTGCCAGCAGAGGGACAGGGGTACACGGGCAGTACTTC. Residues: CASRGTGVHGQYF.

V usage is TRBV5-4 and J usage is TRBJ2-7; 7 bases are a match to TRBD2. Trimming took 3 bases from V and 4 from J; bases not matched to a gene: 13. The CDR3 has 16 residues. In germline, CDR1 is SGHNT, CDR2 YYREEE (reference sequence). The CDR3 region is CASSSTHPAGVYEQYF. The CDR3, as DNA: TGTGCCAGCAGCTCTACGCACCCCGCGGGAGTTTACGAGCAGTACTTC.

This clone was recorded once. This rearrangement joins TRBV10-3 to TRBJ1-4; D unclear. Germline-derived CDR1 and CDR2 are ENHRY and SYGVKD. The ends were cut back, 7 bases at V and 0 bases at J, with 12 bases in the middle. The CDR3 has 15 amino acids. This CDR3 is CAINPDLSTNEKLFF. In DNA form, the CDR3 reads TGTGCCATCAATCCGGACCTCTCAACTAATGAAAAACTGTTTTTT.

As DNA, the CDR3 is TGTGCCAGCAGCCAACGGGAAGGACTAGCGGGAGAGGAGGACAATGAGCAGTTCTTC. Residues: CASSQREGLAGEEDNEQFF. V gene TRBV28 combines with J gene TRBJ2-1, with 13 bases fitting TRBD2. Germline trimming cut 6 bases from V and 5 bases from J; bases unmatched to any gene: 16. Germline assignment: CDR1 MDHEN and CDR2 SYDVKM. This CDR3 is built from 19 residues.

The V and J genes are TRBV11-1 and TRBJ1-2; D unclear. CDR1 and CDR2 (germline): SGHAT, FQDESV (reference sequence). Trimming took 3 bases from V and 2 from J, leaving 1 base between them. The CDR3 consists of 11 residues. In DNA form, the CDR3 reads TGTGCCAGCAGCTTGAACTATGGCTACACCTTC. Translating gives CASSLNYGYTF.

The chain carries TRBV15 and TRBJ2-5; TRBD2 matches 9 bases. Germline loops: CDR1 LNHNV, CDR2 YYDKDF (reference sequence). The CDR3 extends over 15 amino acids. V was pared by 5 bases and J by 0 bases, with 4 bases of the junction left unmatched. The CDR3 sequence is CATSRTSGYQETQYF. In DNA, the CDR3 is TGTGCCACCAGCCGCACTAGCGGGTACCAAGAGACCCAGTACTTC.